These 16 T cell receptor beta chains originate from one sample sequenced in a study of tumor and adjacent non-tumor tissue in lung cancer (dated by TCRdb to between 2018 and 2020). Bulk unsorted tissue served as the source for RNA extraction, and RNA quality was assessed using a NanoDrop ND-1000 and an Agilent 2100. The normal lung samples consisted of distant non-tumor tissue collected more than 3 cm from the tumor edge. Preparation of the library involved multiplex PCR. The sequencer listed for this sample is Illumina HiSeq 2500. Following protocols modified from ARM-PCR, the researchers constructed TCRbeta libraries through three rounds of nested PCR with primers (Table S4). Through fastp at Q25 and MiXCR, TCRdb rebuilt clones from the public reads, retaining in-frame beta chains. All rows with the same CDR3 protein become a single entry with the most common DNA and genes. For this sample the table gives around 50,000 distinct CDR3 sequences, of which 64% were detected only once. The top ten clones comprise about 32% of the sample.

Sequencing was performed on distant non-tumor lung tissue. The source is an older woman with non-small cell lung cancer.

Comment on this clonotype: A read error may explain this, as a much larger clone is one base away. V is TRBV5-4 and J is TRBJ2-5, with 7 bases fitting TRBD2. Germline CDR1 SGHNT, CDR2 YYREEE (reference sequence). With V trimmed by 4 bases and J by 6 bases, 9 bases remained unmatched. The CDR3 length is 14 residues. This CDR3 reads CASSTSLAPKTQYF. The DNA for the CDR3 is TGTGCCAGCAGCACTTCACTAGCGCCCAAGACCCAGTACTTC.

This clonotype is labeled medium-sized (0.01 to 0.1%). J is TRBJ2-3 and V is TRBV11-3; 11 bases are a match to TRBD2. Looked up from germline, CDR1 is SGHNT and CDR2 is YENEEA. This CDR3 region has 15 residues. The V gene end was trimmed by 0 bases and the J gene end by 5 bases; junction bases not matched to a gene: 1. The CDR3: CASSLDGLAGDTQYF. As DNA, the CDR3 is TGTGCCAGCAGCTTAGATGGACTAGCGGGAGATACGCAGTATTTT.

Regarding this clonotype: A much larger clone sits a single nucleotide away, making a read error possible. This chain joins TRBV28 and TRBJ2-7; D might be TRBD2 (5 bases). CDR1 and CDR2 from the germline V gene are MDHEN and SYDVKM. The CDR3 extends over 13 amino acids. The CDR3 nucleotides are TGTGCCCGCAGTTTGGACTGTACCTACGAACCGTACTTC. Residues: CARSLDCTYEPYF.

This clonotype was seen a few times. Possible read error: a much larger clone is one base away. V and J are TRBV6-5 and TRBJ2-2; TRBD2 is a possible D gene (6 bases). The CDR3 consists of 12 residues. Trimming removed 4 bases at V and 7 bases at J, with 7 bases between. The V gene's germline CDR1 is MNHEY and CDR2 SVGAGI. CDR3 loop: CASSWGLGELFF. The CDR3 nucleotides are TGTGCCAGCAGTTGGGGACTCGGGGAGCTGTTTTTT.

As regards this clonotype: The junction shows a germline mismatch at one end, possibly a read error. This chain links TRBV12-3 or TRBV12-4 with TRBJ2-7; 7 bases fit TRBD2. This CDR3 is 18 amino acids long. The DNA for the CDR3 is TGTGACAGCAGTTTAAAACCGGATAGGCGGGAGATAACCTACAAGCAGTACTTC. This translates into CDSSLKPDRREITYKQYF.

This clonotype was detected many times. The chain joins TRBV6-2 or TRBV6-3 to TRBJ2-3; D possibly corresponds to TRBD2 (5 bases). CDR1 and CDR2 from the germline V gene are MNHEY and SVGEGT. The CDR3 covers 14 residues. Trimming removed 4 bases from V and 1 base from J, with 9 bases in between. The DNA of the CDR3 is TGTGCCAGCAGTTTGGGGAGCCGCACAGATACGCAGTATTTT. Amino acid sequence: CASSLGSRTDTQYF.

Turning to this clonotype: A read error may be the cause here, since a much bigger clone is one base away. V and J are TRBV6-1 and TRBJ1-2; 7 nucleotides align to TRBD1. Germline V lookup: CDR1 MNHNS, CDR2 SASEGT. V lost 6 bases to trimming and J lost 5 bases; unmatched junction nucleotides: 6. The CDR3 loop spans 13 amino acids. DNA for the CDR3: TGTGCCAGCAGAAGGGGGCGTATATATGGCTACACCTTC. This gives the protein CASRRGRIYGYTF.

With regard to this clonotype: This sequence may be a read error, since a much larger clone differs from it by one base. The rearrangement links TRBV11-2 to TRBJ1-2; the match to TRBD1 covers 11 bases. Germline lookup yields CDR1 SGHAT and CDR2 FQNNGV. CDR3 length: 14 amino acids. The CDR3 coding sequence is TGTGTCAGCAGTCGCGGGACAGGGGGTTTTGGCTACACCTTC. Protein product: CVSSRGTGGFGYTF.

This chain uses TRBV6-2 or TRBV6-3 with TRBJ2-1; no definite D call. V was trimmed by 6 bases and J by 10 bases, leaving 25 bases between them. Germline V gene data show CDR1 as MNHEY and CDR2 as SVGEGT. The CDR3 is 16 residues long. The DNA for the CDR3 is TGTGCCAGCAGAAGTACTCTAGTCATCCCAACCGGAGAGCAGTTCTTC. Encoded protein: CASRSTLVIPTGEQFF.

A remark on this clonotype: Given a much more abundant clone one base away, this may be a read error. This chain links TRBV28 with TRBJ2-7, with D hard to call. CDR3 length: 11 residues. CDR1 MDHEN and CDR2 SYDVKM come from the germline V gene. CDR3 region: CAGSFMTEQYF. The CDR3 coding sequence is TGTGCCGGCAGTTTTATGACCGAGCAGTACTTC. The full variable domain, its missing parts supplied by reference TRBV28 and TRBJ2-7, is DVKVTQSSRYLVKRTGEKVFLECVQDMDHENMFWYRQDPGLGLRLIYFSYDVKMKEKGDIPEGYSVSREKKERFSLILESASTNQTSMYLCAGSFMTEQYFGPGTRLTVT.

The chain combines TRBV6-2 or TRBV6-3 with TRBJ2-7, with 10 positions matching TRBD2. The CDR3 extends over 14 amino acids. Germline CDR1 reads MNHEY; CDR2 reads SVGEGT. Losses at the gene ends were 6 bases for V and 3 bases for J; bases not matched to a gene: 5. CDR3 DNA sequence: TGTGCCAGCAGCCGGTCTAGCGGGGGCTACGAGCAGTACTTC. It yields the protein CASSRSSGGYEQYF.

This clonotype was recorded only once. This chain connects TRBV12-3 or TRBV12-4 to TRBJ2-3; TRBD2 matches at 7 bases. This CDR3 is 16 amino acids long. Trimming took 9 bases from V and 8 from J; bases not matched to a gene: 20. CDR3 DNA sequence: TGTGCCAGTAGGAGAACCGGAGCTAGCGGCCAAGTTACGCAGTATTTT. Translated: CASRRTGASGQVTQYF.

There are a few counts of this clonotype. This clone may be a read error of a much larger clone one base away. This chain uses TRBV6-2 or TRBV6-3 with TRBJ2-2, with 7 bases identical to TRBD1. Germline CDR1 reads MNHEY; CDR2 reads SVGEGT. The CDR3 is 17 amino acids. V shed 5 bases, J shed 5 bases, and the junction held 14 bases outside the gene matches. The CDR3 spells CASSLPRGIRSTGELFF. The CDR3, as DNA: TGTGCCAGCAGTCTCCCCAGGGGGATAAGAAGTACCGGGGAGCTGTTTTTT.

This rearrangement joins TRBV6-5 to TRBJ2-3, with a tentative D call TRBD2 (6 bases). This CDR3 has 11 residues. Germline V gene lookup returns CDR1 MNHEY and CDR2 SVGAGI. The CDR3 sequence: CTSSTVDTQYF. CDR3 DNA sequence: TGTACTAGCTCAACGGTAGATACGCAGTATTTT.

In nucleotides, the CDR3 is TGTGCCAGCAGCACCAGGACTAGCGGGGTAAGCACAGATACGCAGTATTTT. Translated: CASSTRTSGVSTDTQYF. This rearrangement joins TRBV5-4 to TRBJ2-3; TRBD2 matches at 12 bases. Germline V gene lookup returns CDR1 SGHNT and CDR2 YYREEE (reference sequence). This CDR3 spans 17 amino acids. V gave up 4 bases and J gave up 0 bases; unmatched junction bases: 6.

The table lists this clonotype with a count of one. Being one base from a much bigger clone, this may be a read error. The chain uses TRBV28 and TRBJ1-1; 8 bases line up with TRBD1. This CDR3 region has 14 residues. From germline, CDR1 is MDHEN and CDR2 SYDVKM. CDR3 DNA: TGTGCCAGCAGCCCTAGGACAGGGAGAGGTGAAGTTTTCTTT. Protein: CASSPRTGRGEVFF.